The next 10 T cell receptor beta chains were all read from a single sample in a study of T cell responses to AZD1222 COVID-19 vaccine. Sequencing was performed with immunoSEQ multiplex PCR; in TCRdb, only in-frame clones are kept and a portion is missing. The table lists some 140,000 clones, 80% to 90% of them singletons. The sequencing used peripheral blood, collected on day 0 of AZD1222 vaccination. Receptor source: an adult in good health.

The CDR3 DNA reads TGTGCCAGCAGTTACGGACAGGGATTGGAAGAGACCCAGTACTTC. It codes for CASSYGQGLEETQYF. The rearrangement joins TRBV6-2 or TRBV6-3 to TRBJ2-5, with 8 bases identical to TRBD1. The CDR3 sequence is 15 residues long. The V segment lost 2 bases and the J segment 3 bases; nucleotides outside the gene matches: 5. Germline V CDR1 and CDR2: MNHEY, SVGEGT.

V is TRBV11-1 and J is TRBJ1-1; the D is unclear. Trimming shortened V by 4 bases and J by 5 bases, and 14 bases separated the two germline ends. Germline lookup yields CDR1 SGHAT and CDR2 FQDESV (reference sequence). CDR3 length: 14 amino acids. The DNA for the CDR3 is TGTGCCAGCAGCTCTACCCCAGCGCGGACTGAAGCTTTCTTT. Translated, it gives CASSSTPARTEAFF.

V gene TRBV6-2 or TRBV6-3 combines with J gene TRBJ1-2; D not certain. The CDR3 is 11 residues long. Looked up from germline, CDR1 is MNHEY and CDR2 is SVGEGT. Trimming removed 2 bases from V and 8 bases from J, with 6 bases in between. The chain's CDR3 is CASSYDLGYTF. Written as DNA, the CDR3 is TGTGCCAGCAGTTACGACTTGGGCTACACCTTC.

This chain connects TRBV7-8 to TRBJ2-5; D is possibly TRBD2 (5 bases). The germline V gene has CDR1 SGHVS and CDR2 FQNEAQ. Deletions cut 5 bases from V and 6 bases from J, with 13 bases between. This CDR3 region has 13 residues. The CDR3 is CASSPRGSQTQYF. CDR3 in DNA: TGTGCCAGCAGCCCCAGAGGGAGTCAGACCCAGTACTTC.

The chain has TRBV27 and TRBJ2-5; 7 positions match TRBD1. Unmatched junction bases numbered 12, after V lost 8 bases and J lost 6 bases. The CDR3 runs to 14 residues. Germline CDR1 MNHEY, CDR2 SMNVEV (reference sequence). The CDR3 DNA sequence: TGTGCCAGCGGCCCGACAGGGATTGGGAAGACCCAGTACTTC. It translates to CASGPTGIGKTQYF.

The V and J genes are TRBV28 and TRBJ1-5; TRBD1 aligns across 8 bases. V lost 6 bases to trimming and J lost 5 bases; unmatched junction nucleotides: 6. The length of the CDR3 is 14 residues. Germline CDR1 and CDR2: MDHEN and SYDVKM. DNA for the CDR3: TGTGCCAGCAGACCCGGGACAGGTTATCAGCCCCAGCATTTT. Its translation: CASRPGTGYQPQHF.

This chain joins TRBV19 and TRBJ1-1, with 11 bases lining up with TRBD1. Germline V lookup: CDR1 LNHDA, CDR2 SQIVND (reference sequence). After removal of 8 bases from V and 1 base from J, the junction contained 6 bases not matched to a gene. The length of the CDR3 is 15 residues. For the CDR3, the DNA is TGTGCCAGTGGGCCGGACAGGGGGCGGAACACTGAAGCTTTCTTT. Amino acids: CASGPDRGRNTEAFF. The variable domain in full, with the rest retrieved from reference TRBV19 and TRBJ1-1, is DGGITQSPKYLFRKEGQNVTLSCEQNLNHDAMYWYRQDPGQGLRLIYYSQIVNDFQKGDIAEGYSVSREKKESFPLTVTSAQKNPTAFYLCASGPDRGRNTEAFFGQGTRLTVV.

This chain connects TRBV14 to TRBJ2-7; TRBD1 matches at 7 bases. Germline V lookup: CDR1 SGHDN, CDR2 FVKESK. The CDR3 length is 13 residues. J gave up 1 base and V 7 bases, and 4 bases lay outside the gene matches. This CDR3 reads CASNRDRSYEQYF. The CDR3 DNA reads TGTGCCAGCAACCGGGACAGATCCTACGAGCAGTACTTC. The variable domain in full, completed from reference TRBV14 and TRBJ2-7, reads EAGVTQFPSHSVIEKGQTVTLRCDPISGHDNLYWYRRVMGKEIKFLLHFVKESKQDESGMPNNRFLAERTGGTYSTLKVQPAELEDSGVYFCASNRDRSYEQYFGPGTRLTVT.

This clone was recorded only once. The rearrangement links TRBV11-2 to TRBJ2-7; 7 bases line up with TRBD1. Per the germline V gene, CDR1 is SGHAT and CDR2 is FQNNGV. V lost 4 bases, J lost 6 bases, and 9 bases stayed unmatched. The CDR3 runs to 14 residues. For the CDR3, the DNA is TGTGCCAGCAGCTCCGAGAACAGGGGCGGCGAGCAGTACTTC. It is translated as CASSSENRGGEQYF.

The V and J genes are TRBV5-6 and TRBJ2-3; 8 bases line up with TRBD2. The CDR3 has 16 residues. The germline CDR1 and CDR2 sequences are SGHDT and YYEEEE. Trimming removed 5 bases from V and 5 bases from J; junction bases left unmatched: 13. CDR3 amino acids: CASSSDRTSKGDTQYF. The CDR3 DNA sequence: TGTGCCAGCAGTTCCGACCGGACTAGCAAGGGAGATACGCAGTATTTT.